Each of the 32 T cell receptor beta chains below was sequenced from the same sample in a study of T cell repertoires in cytomegalovirus infection. MiXCR, run by TCRdb on the reads, gives a single entry per CDR3 protein. This table has more than 650,000 distinct CDR3 sequences, 35% to 45% appearing once. The sequenced sample consisted of PBMCs. These receptors were obtained from a human donor in good health (CMV status not recorded). Some clones in this sample may be carry-over from other donors' samples.

This chain connects TRBV12-3 or TRBV12-4 to TRBJ2-7; TRBD2 agrees at 9 bases. The V and J ends lost 0 bases and 2 bases, in that order; junction bases with no gene match: 2. There are 15 residues in the CDR3. DNA of the CDR3: TGTGCCAGCAGTTTAGCGGCTAGCGGGGCCTACGAGCAGTACTTC. As protein: CASSLAASGAYEQYF.

This chain links TRBV27 with TRBJ2-7; 10 bases line up with TRBD2. The CDR3 is 15 residues long. V lost 3 bases to trimming and J lost 5 bases; unmatched junction nucleotides: 7. Germline lookup yields CDR1 MNHEY and CDR2 SMNVEV (reference sequence). The CDR3 loop is CASSFSSGSAHEQYF. CDR3 coding DNA: TGTGCCAGCAGTTTTTCTAGCGGGAGCGCTCACGAGCAGTACTTC.

The chain is built from TRBV7-6 and TRBJ2-1; D tentatively fits TRBD1 or TRBD2 (7 bases each). This CDR3 spans 15 amino acids. V was cut by 6 bases and J by 7 bases, with 19 bases left in between. Germline assignment: CDR1 SGHVS and CDR2 FNYEAQ. CDR3 sequence reads: CASSPGGRAVNEQFF. The CDR3 coding sequence is TGTGCCAGCAGTCCAGGGGGGAGGGCCGTGAATGAGCAGTTCTTC.

The sample holds many counts of this clonotype. CDR3 sequence: CASSPGLKVYNEQFF. Written as DNA, the CDR3 is TGTGCCAGCAGTCCGGGACTCAAGGTCTACAATGAGCAGTTCTTC. The J gene is TRBJ2-1, the V gene TRBV7-8, with D perhaps TRBD2 (6 bases). The CDR3 totals 15 residues. Trimming removed 6 bases from V and 3 bases from J, with 15 bases in between. In germline, CDR1 is SGHVS, CDR2 FQNEAQ.

The chain is built from TRBV7-6 and TRBJ2-2, with 11 bases matching TRBD1. Germline values: CDR1 SGHVS, CDR2 FNYEAQ. The junction had 6 bases not matched to a gene; V was cut back by 10 bases and J by 5 bases. CDR3 length: 14 amino acids. The CDR3 loop is CAIGTGGWTGELFF. For the CDR3, the DNA is TGTGCCATCGGGACAGGGGGATGGACCGGGGAGCTGTTTTTT.

This chain links TRBV28 with TRBJ2-7; 9 bases line up with TRBD2. In germline, CDR1 is MDHEN, CDR2 SYDVKM. CDR3 size: 14 residues. J gave up 7 bases and V 2 bases, and 6 bases lay outside the gene matches. Written as DNA, the CDR3 is TGTGCCAGCAGTTTAATAGCGGGAGATCGGGAGCAGTACTTC. Translating gives CASSLIAGDREQYF.

Only a few counts were recorded for this clonotype. The chain is built from TRBV11-2 and TRBJ2-2; 9 bases align to TRBD1. Germline loops: CDR1 SGHAT, CDR2 FQNNGV. The CDR3 runs to 15 residues. Trimming cost V 5 bases and J 10 bases; bases outside gene matches: 11. CDR3 amino acids: CASSTTGGAEVELFF. In DNA, the CDR3 is TGTGCCAGCAGCACAACAGGGGGCGCCGAGGTGGAGCTGTTTTTT.

V gene TRBV28 combines with J gene TRBJ1-5; no reliable D call. Deletions cut 2 bases from V and 6 bases from J, with 5 bases between. Germline lookup yields CDR1 MDHEN and CDR2 SYDVKM. CDR3 length equals 12 residues. The CDR3 DNA reads as TGTGCCAGCAGTTTACCCTTTCAGCCCCAGCATTTT. The encoded protein is CASSLPFQPQHF.

The J gene is TRBJ1-1, the V gene TRBV10-3; 9 bases map to TRBD1. This CDR3 is built from 14 residues. Germline V gene data show CDR1 as ENHRY and CDR2 as SYGVKD. With 6 bases clipped from V and 7 bases from J, the junction kept 9 bases outside the gene matches. The DNA of the CDR3 is TGTGCCATCAGCGACGGACAGGGGAGGGTTGAAGCTTTCTTT. Protein sequence: CAISDGQGRVEAFF.

J is TRBJ2-7 and V is TRBV28, with 7 bases identical to TRBD1. This CDR3 is built from 16 residues. The V segment lost 6 bases and the J segment 1 base; nucleotides outside the gene matches: 12. Germline-derived CDR1 and CDR2 are MDHEN and SYDVKM. The CDR3 DNA reads as TGTGCCAGCAGCCGGTCTAGGGGGCGGCGGTCCTACGAGCAGTACTTC. Translated, it gives CASSRSRGRRSYEQYF. Drawing the rest from reference TRBV28 and TRBJ2-7, the complete variable domain is DVKVTQSSRYLVKRTGEKVFLECVQDMDHENMFWYRQDPGLGLRLIYFSYDVKMKEKGDIPEGYSVSREKKERFSLILESASTNQTSMYLCASSRSRGRRSYEQYFGPGTRLTVT.

The chain joins TRBV29-1 to TRBJ2-1; 7 positions agree with TRBD2. CDR3 length: 11 amino acids. V lost 6 bases to trimming and J lost 7 bases; unmatched junction nucleotides: 3. The germline V gene has CDR1 SQVTM and CDR2 ANQGSEA. CDR3 DNA sequence: TGCAGCGTCCCCGGGGGGAATGAGCAGTTCTTC. It encodes CSVPGGNEQFF.

The chain employs TRBV7-2 and TRBJ2-1; D is possibly TRBD1 (5 bases). CDR3 length: 15 amino acids. Trimming shortened V by 3 bases and J by 0 bases, and 9 bases separated the two germline ends. Germline-derived CDR1 and CDR2 are SGHTA and FQGNSA. CDR3 loop: CASSFQGSSYNEQFF. Here the CDR3 DNA reads TGTGCCAGCAGCTTCCAGGGAAGCTCCTACAATGAGCAGTTCTTC.

This clonotype was seen a handful of times. This rearrangement joins TRBV19 to TRBJ1-5; a possible D gene is TRBD1 (5 bases). Looked up from germline, CDR1 is LNHDA and CDR2 is SQIVND (reference sequence). The CDR3 has 14 amino acids. The V end lost 5 bases, the J end lost 6 bases, and 14 bases lay between the germline ends. CDR3 loop: CASSVTVTGQPQHF. The CDR3 DNA reads as TGTGCCAGTAGTGTGACAGTGACGGGTCAGCCCCAGCATTTT.

This clonotype was detected only once. The chain has TRBV12-3 or TRBV12-4 and TRBJ1-5, with a possible D match to TRBD1 (5 bases). The CDR3 spans 16 residues. Trimming took 3 bases from V and 4 from J, leaving 16 bases between them. CDR3 in DNA: TGTGCCAGCAGTTTCCGCCGGGGGGGGTGGAATCAGCCCCAGCATTTT. Its protein product is CASSFRRGGWNQPQHF.

In its sample, this clonotype was seen many times. The V gene is TRBV7-9, the J gene TRBJ2-1; 10 bases align to TRBD1. Germline-derived CDR1 and CDR2 are SEHNR and FQNEAQ (reference sequence). The CDR3 spans 15 residues. V was clipped by 4 bases and J by 4 bases; unmatched bases: 4. Written as DNA, the CDR3 is TGTGCCAGCAGCTCATCGGGACAGGGGTACAATGAGCAGTTCTTC. It yields the protein CASSSSGQGYNEQFF.

Comment on this clonotype: Sequence at one end of the junction differs from germline and may be a read error. The chain employs TRBV6-5 and TRBJ1-4; 7 nucleotides line up with TRBD1. The CDR3 is 14 residues long. Germline values: CDR1 MNHEY, CDR2 SVGAGI. In nucleotides, the CDR3 is TGTGCCAGCAGTTACAGGGGGCGGGGGGAAAAACTTTTTTTT. Amino acid sequence: CASSYRGRGEKLFF.

This sequence joins TRBV7-9 and TRBJ1-1, with D unresolved. The CDR3 has 18 residues. Germline V lookup: CDR1 SEHNR, CDR2 FQNEAQ (reference sequence). V lost 1 base and J lost 3, with 21 bases in between. This CDR3 reads CASSLDVEGPDGDTEAFF. The CDR3 bases are TGTGCCAGCAGCTTAGACGTCGAGGGCCCCGACGGGGACACTGAAGCTTTCTTT.

The chain uses TRBV28 and TRBJ1-5; 10 nucleotides line up with TRBD1. Germline V gene sequence: CDR1 MDHEN, CDR2 SYDVKM. CDR3 size: 17 residues. V dropped 7 bases and J dropped 4; count of bases not matched to a gene: 13. The CDR3 sequence: CASKPITGTGANQPQHF. CDR3 coding DNA: TGTGCCAGCAAGCCGATTACCGGGACAGGGGCGAATCAGCCCCAGCATTTT. Full variable domain (rest looked up from reference TRBV28 and TRBJ1-5): DVKVTQSSRYLVKRTGEKVFLECVQDMDHENMFWYRQDPGLGLRLIYFSYDVKMKEKGDIPEGYSVSREKKERFSLILESASTNQTSMYLCASKPITGTGANQPQHFGDGTRLSIL.

This chain joins TRBV19 and TRBJ1-1; weak D call: TRBD1 (5 bases). The germline gives CDR1 LNHDA, CDR2 SQIVND (reference sequence). The CDR3 sequence is 14 residues long. Trimming removed 3 bases at V and 4 bases at J, with 12 bases between. CDR3 nucleotides: TGTGCCAGTAGTATCGGGGCCCTAGTCACTGAAGCTTTCTTT. It translates to CASSIGALVTEAFF.

V and J are TRBV28 and TRBJ2-4, with D possibly being TRBD1 or TRBD2 (5 bases each). Germline V CDR1 and CDR2: MDHEN, SYDVKM. Trimming left V 11 bases short and J 11 bases short, with 22 bases between. The CDR3 is 13 amino acids. CDR3 in amino acids: CAATTGRSMVQYF. Written as DNA, the CDR3 is TGTGCCGCAACGACGGGACGGTCTATGGTTCAGTACTTC.

V is TRBV27 and J is TRBJ1-5, with 11 positions matching TRBD1. The CDR3 runs 17 residues. Per germline, CDR1 MNHEY and CDR2 SMNVEV (reference sequence). The V gene end was trimmed by 6 bases and the J gene end by 3 bases; junction bases not matched to a gene: 10. The CDR3 protein is CASSGTGGSIVNQPQHF. CDR3 DNA: TGTGCCAGCAGCGGGACAGGGGGTTCTATCGTCAATCAGCCCCAGCATTTT.

This clonotype was found many times. The CDR3 here is CASSLSGVNNNEQFF. The CDR3 region has the DNA TGTGCCAGCAGTTTATCGGGCGTCAATAACAATGAGCAGTTCTTC. J is TRBJ2-1 and V is TRBV28; D uncertain. Per the germline V gene, CDR1 is MDHEN and CDR2 is SYDVKM. The CDR3 covers 15 residues. Between the trimmed V and J ends, which lost 1 base and 5 bases, there was a span of 12 bases.

The table lists this clonotype with many counts. This chain links TRBV12-3 or TRBV12-4 with TRBJ1-2; 9 bases fit TRBD1. The trim removed 6 bases at V and 8 bases at J, leaving 4 bases unmatched. The CDR3 extends over 12 amino acids. CDR3 sequence: CASRRDREGYTF. CDR3 in DNA: TGTGCCAGCAGACGGGACAGGGAAGGCTACACCTTC.

V usage is TRBV28 and J usage is TRBJ1-1; D not certain. V was trimmed by 3 bases and J by 5 bases, leaving 13 bases between them. Germline V gene data show CDR1 as MDHEN and CDR2 as SYDVKM. The CDR3 runs 14 residues. The CDR3 is CASSFQPAITEAFF. For the CDR3, the DNA is TGTGCCAGCAGTTTTCAACCTGCCATAACTGAAGCTTTCTTT. Full variable domain (outside the CDR3, taken from reference TRBV28 and TRBJ1-1): DVKVTQSSRYLVKRTGEKVFLECVQDMDHENMFWYRQDPGLGLRLIYFSYDVKMKEKGDIPEGYSVSREKKERFSLILESASTNQTSMYLCASSFQPAITEAFFGQGTRLTVV.

This clonotype was detected only once. V gene TRBV7-3 combines with J gene TRBJ1-1, with no clear D. The germline V and J ends were trimmed by 9 bases and 4 bases, with 15 bases remaining between them. CDR1 and CDR2 from the germline V gene are SGHTA and FQGTGA. The CDR3 runs to 13 residues. The CDR3 DNA reads as TGTGCCAGAAGCCACCGCGGTGGCACTGAAGCTTTCTTT. Translation gives CARSHRGGTEAFF.

The rearrangement uses TRBV18 and TRBJ2-1; no definite D call. With 3 bases removed from V and 8 bases from J, the gap between germline ends came to 11 bases. Germline V gene lookup returns CDR1 KGHSH and CDR2 LQKENI. The CDR3 covers 13 residues. The CDR3 DNA follows: TGTGCCAGCTCACCCGCGTGGGAAGATGAGCAGTTCTTC. Its protein product is CASSPAWEDEQFF.

The chain couples TRBV12-3 or TRBV12-4 to TRBJ2-7; 9 positions match TRBD2. The CDR3 is 12 amino acids. V lost 8 bases, J lost 3 bases, and 2 bases stayed unmatched. This CDR3 is CASGTSFYEQYF. The CDR3 DNA sequence: TGTGCCAGCGGGACTAGCTTCTACGAGCAGTACTTC.

The chain joins TRBV6-8 to TRBJ1-1; tentative D call: TRBD1 (5 bases). The CDR3 contains 13 residues. Trimming took 7 bases from V and 13 from J, leaving 22 bases between them. The germline CDR1 and CDR2 sequences are MNHGY and SAAAGT. The CDR3 reads CASINAGLTEYFF. The CDR3 bases are TGTGCCAGCATTAATGCAGGGCTCACTGAATATTTCTTT.

This clonotype was seen only a few times. The chain employs TRBV28 and TRBJ1-1, with D tentatively TRBD1 (5 bases). The germline V gene has CDR1 MDHEN and CDR2 SYDVKM. Deletions cut 3 bases from V and 6 bases from J, with 17 bases between. The CDR3 loop spans 15 amino acids. CDR3 amino acids: CASSFWGSGHSEAFF. CDR3 DNA: TGTGCCAGCAGTTTTTGGGGGTCGGGGCATTCTGAAGCTTTCTTT.

This clonotype was found a few times. The chain recombines TRBV12-3 or TRBV12-4 with TRBJ2-1; a weak D match, TRBD2 (5 bases). The CDR3 consists of 17 residues. V was clipped by 3 bases and J by 7 bases, with 22 bases between them. The CDR3 nucleotides are TGTGCCAGCAGTTTGCGGGTTCGACTTCCGGTTCGTAATGAGCAGTTCTTC. Protein: CASSLRVRLPVRNEQFF.

Comments on this clonotype: The conserved final phenylalanine or tryptophan is absent from the CDR3, which likely points to a read error. The rearrangement joins TRBV20-1 to TRBJ1-5; D perhaps matches TRBD1 (5 bases). In germline, CDR1 is DFQATT, CDR2 SNEGSKA (reference sequence). CDR3 length: 16 amino acids. V lost 2 bases and J lost 5, with 19 bases in between. The CDR3 is CSARPAGGAFHQPQHC. The CDR3 coding sequence is TGCAGTGCTAGACCTGCTGGAGGGGCATTCCATCAGCCCCAGCATTGT.

Note on this clonotype: One base away lies a much larger clone, so this may be a sequencing read error. The chain is built from TRBV7-2 and TRBJ1-1; 10 bases are shared with TRBD1. The CDR3 sequence is 15 residues long. The germline gives CDR1 SGHTA, CDR2 FQGNSA. CDR3 in DNA: TGTTCCAGCAGCTCAGGGACAGGGGCCCACACTGAAGCTTTCTTT. It specifies CSSSSGTGAHTEAFF.